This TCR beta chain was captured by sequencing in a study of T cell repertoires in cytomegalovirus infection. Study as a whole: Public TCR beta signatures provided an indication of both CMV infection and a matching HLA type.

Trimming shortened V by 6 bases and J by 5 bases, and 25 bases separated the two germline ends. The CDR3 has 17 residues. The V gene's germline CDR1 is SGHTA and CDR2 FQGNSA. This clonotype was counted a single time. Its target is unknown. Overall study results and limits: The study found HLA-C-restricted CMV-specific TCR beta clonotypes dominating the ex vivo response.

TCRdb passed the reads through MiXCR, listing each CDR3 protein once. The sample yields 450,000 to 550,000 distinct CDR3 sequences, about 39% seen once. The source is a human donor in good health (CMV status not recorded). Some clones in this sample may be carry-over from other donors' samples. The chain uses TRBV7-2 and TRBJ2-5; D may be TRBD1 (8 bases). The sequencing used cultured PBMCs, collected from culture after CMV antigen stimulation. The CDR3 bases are TGTGCCAGCAGGAGAACAGGGGGGGGGGCATCGGGGGAGACCCAGTACTTC. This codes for CASRRTGGGASGETQYF.